The 25 T cell receptor beta chains below all came from one sample that was sequenced in a study of Ad26.COV2.S vaccination and SARS-CoV-2 variants. The treatment was: around 19 received Ad26.COV2.S at low or high dose, single or two shots; about 5 received placebo; per-sample allocation not given. Sample collection was performed on day 63 after the first vaccine or placebo injection. Repertoires were generated with immunoSEQ multiplex PCR, while TCRdb's copy carries only in-frame clones and drops some. The sample lists around 240,000 clones, 88% occurring once. Specimen: peripheral blood, collected in a trial of Ad26.COV2.S vaccine versus placebo. The receptors here all came from a person aged 18-65 years who received the Ad26.COV2.S COVID-19 vaccine or a placebo.

This chain links TRBV7-2 with TRBJ2-3; 7 bases are shared with TRBD1. V lost 1 base and J lost 6; bases outside the gene matches: 7. This CDR3 has 15 residues. Germline CDR1 is SGHTA and CDR2 is FQGNSA. The CDR3 loop reads CASSLVGTAMDTQYF. The CDR3 DNA is TGTGCCAGCAGCTTAGTCGGGACAGCAATGGATACGCAGTATTTT.

The CDR3 reads CASSLSGGSSYEQYF. Written as DNA, the CDR3 is TGTGCCAGCAGCTTAAGCGGGGGAAGCTCCTACGAGCAGTACTTC. The chain couples TRBV11-2 to TRBJ2-7, with TRBD2 matching 8 bases. The V gene end was trimmed by 2 bases and the J gene end by 0 bases; junction bases not matched to a gene: 3. Per the germline V gene, CDR1 is SGHAT and CDR2 is FQNNGV. The length of the CDR3 is 15 residues. Filled out from reference TRBV11-2 and TRBJ2-7, the complete variable domain reads EAGVAQSPRYKIIEKRQSVAFWCNPISGHATLYWYQQILGQGPKLLIQFQNNGVVDDSQLPKDRFSAERLKGVDSTLKIQPAKLEDSAVYLCASSLSGGSSYEQYFGPGTRLTVT.

The V gene is TRBV7-2, the J gene TRBJ2-7; either TRBD1 or TRBD2 may fit D (5 bases each). The length of the CDR3 is 13 residues. V was trimmed by 2 bases and J by 6 bases, leaving 11 bases between them. Germline loops: CDR1 SGHTA, CDR2 FQGNSA. The CDR3 DNA follows: TGTGCCAGCAGCTTAAAGGTTGGGGGCGAGCAGTACTTC. Translated: CASSLKVGGEQYF.

This clone showed up just once. The DNA of the CDR3 is TGTGCCAGCAGCTTATTCGCGGCAGGCGCCTACGAGCAGTACTTC. It yields the protein CASSLFAAGAYEQYF. This rearrangement joins TRBV5-8 to TRBJ2-7; no clear D. Trimming shortened V by 2 bases and J by 2 bases, and 14 bases separated the two germline ends. Germline CDR1 reads SGHTS; CDR2 reads YDEGEE. The length of the CDR3 is 15 residues.

This clone was recorded only once. The chain employs TRBV6-2 or TRBV6-3 and TRBJ2-1, with TRBD2 identical over 7 bases. Germline trimming cut 2 bases from V and 7 bases from J; bases unmatched to any gene: 11. The CDR3 spans 16 residues. In germline, CDR1 is MNHEY, CDR2 SVGEGT. The DNA of the CDR3 is TGTGCCAGCAGTTACGGGAGGAGCGGGATTGATAATGAGCAGTTCTTC. Translation gives CASSYGRSGIDNEQFF.

The chain links TRBV28 to TRBJ2-2; no definite D call. The CDR3 covers 14 residues. Germline lookup yields CDR1 MDHEN and CDR2 SYDVKM. V lost 5 bases and J lost 2, with 9 bases in between. Here the CDR3 reads CASSPHLNTGELFF. For the CDR3, the DNA is TGTGCCAGCAGTCCGCACCTAAACACCGGGGAGCTGTTTTTT. The full variable domain, with the rest looked up from reference TRBV28 and TRBJ2-2, is DVKVTQSSRYLVKRTGEKVFLECVQDMDHENMFWYRQDPGLGLRLIYFSYDVKMKEKGDIPEGYSVSREKKERFSLILESASTNQTSMYLCASSPHLNTGELFFGEGSRLTVL.

The J gene is TRBJ2-7, the V gene TRBV7-9; TRBD2 is a possible D gene (6 bases). V lost 0 bases, J lost 0 bases, and 9 bases lay in between. The CDR3 is 15 amino acids. Germline V lookup: CDR1 SEHNR, CDR2 FQNEAQ (reference sequence). CDR3 in DNA: TGTGCCAGCAGCTTAGCAGCGGGTCCCTCCTACGAGCAGTACTTC. Translated: CASSLAAGPSYEQYF. Full variable domain (missing parts from reference TRBV7-9 and TRBJ2-7): DTGVSQNPRHKITKRGQNVTFRCDPISEHNRLYWYRQTLGQGPEFLTYFQNEAQLEKSRLLSDRFSAERPKGSFSTLEIQRTEQGDSAMYLCASSLAAGPSYEQYFGPGTRLTVT.

This sequence joins TRBV9 and TRBJ1-2, with D possibly being TRBD1 (5 bases). CDR3 length: 13 residues. Trimming removed 6 bases from V and 4 bases from J, with 13 bases in between. Germline V lookup: CDR1 SGDLS, CDR2 YYNGEE. The CDR3 loop reads CASTEPGSYGYTF. The CDR3 coding sequence is TGTGCCAGCACCGAACCAGGGTCCTATGGCTACACCTTC.

This rearrangement joins TRBV28 to TRBJ2-2, with TRBD1 matching over 8 bases. The CDR3 has 13 amino acids. Germline assignment: CDR1 MDHEN and CDR2 SYDVKM. The trim removed 5 bases at V and 7 bases at J, leaving 3 bases unmatched. The DNA of the CDR3 is TGTGCCAGCAGTCCAGGGGGCTACGGGGAGCTGTTTTTT. This translates into CASSPGGYGELFF.

This sequence joins TRBV28 and TRBJ1-5, with D possibly matching TRBD1 (5 bases). The V gene's germline CDR1 is MDHEN and CDR2 SYDVKM. The CDR3 is 15 amino acids. V was shortened by 6 bases and J by 11 bases, with 23 bases between the two germline ends. The DNA of the CDR3 is TGTGCCAGCAGCGAATCGAGGCAGGGCCCATGGGCCCAGCATTTT. Translated: CASSESRQGPWAQHF.

V gene TRBV6-6 combines with J gene TRBJ2-7; 9 nucleotides match TRBD1. Trimming removed 7 bases from V and 2 bases from J; junction bases left unmatched: 6. The CDR3 consists of 14 residues. Germline CDR1 reads MNHNY; CDR2 reads SVGAGI (reference sequence). The CDR3 DNA reads as TGTGCCAGCACCAAAGGGACAGGGACCTACGAGCAGTACTTC. This sequence encodes CASTKGTGTYEQYF.

V usage is TRBV3-1 (or the pseudogene TRBV3-2) and J usage is TRBJ1-3; perhaps TRBD1 as D (5 bases). CDR1 is LGHDT, CDR2 YNNKEL, per germline (reference sequence). The CDR3 runs 17 residues. V gave up 1 base and J gave up 0 bases, with 13 bases separating them. CDR3 loop: CASSQVARASSGNTIYF. Here the CDR3 DNA reads TGTGCCAGCAGCCAAGTGGCCAGGGCCAGCTCTGGAAACACCATATATTTT.

The chain is built from TRBV29-1 and TRBJ2-3, with D perhaps matching TRBD2 (7 bases). V was cut by 7 bases and J by 2 bases, with 13 bases left in between. Looked up from germline, CDR1 is SQVTM and CDR2 is ANQGSEA. This CDR3 is 13 amino acids long. The CDR3 sequence: CSGGGQLTDTQYF. DNA of the CDR3: TGCAGCGGCGGGGGCCAACTCACAGATACGCAGTATTTT.

The chain uses TRBV30 and TRBJ1-1; D might be TRBD1 (5 bases). Trimming stripped 2 bases from V and 2 bases from J, with 15 bases between. The CDR3 extends over 15 amino acids. Per the germline V gene, CDR1 is GTSNPN and CDR2 is SVGIG (reference sequence). The CDR3 nucleotides are TGTGCCTGGAGTCTATGGGGGGGAAAAAACACTGAAGCTTTCTTT. This gives the protein CAWSLWGGKNTEAFF.

The rearrangement links TRBV28 to TRBJ1-5; D not certain. Trimming pared 10 bases from V and 7 bases from J, leaving 20 bases between. CDR1 is MDHEN and CDR2 is SYDVKM in the germline V gene. This CDR3 comprises 14 residues. The CDR3 DNA reads as TGTGCCATCGCCCCCCGGACCCTAGGGCAGCCCCAGCATTTT. It encodes CAIAPRTLGQPQHF.

The chain couples TRBV6-6 to TRBJ1-3; D uncertain. From germline, CDR1 is MNHNY and CDR2 SVGAGI (reference sequence). The CDR3 extends over 13 amino acids. V lost 2 bases and J lost 4, with 6 bases in between. The CDR3 is CASSYTGGNTIYF. The CDR3 DNA sequence: TGTGCCAGCAGTTACACCGGAGGAAACACCATATATTTT.

The J gene is TRBJ2-5, the V gene TRBV18; no reliable D call. From germline, CDR1 is KGHSH and CDR2 LQKENI. V lost 0 bases to trimming and J lost 7 bases, with 9 bases between them. The CDR3 totals 13 residues. For the CDR3, the DNA is TGTGCCAGCTCACCACCAATAGGTGGGACCCAGTACTTC. Protein: CASSPPIGGTQYF.

V and J are TRBV7-2 and TRBJ2-7; D might be TRBD2 (6 bases). From germline, CDR1 is SGHTA and CDR2 FQGNSA. V was clipped by 6 bases and J by 3 bases, with 12 bases between them. This CDR3 has 13 amino acids. The CDR3 spells CASSSWRDYEQYF. The CDR3 region has the DNA TGTGCCAGCAGTTCTTGGCGGGACTACGAGCAGTACTTC.

V is TRBV24-1 and J is TRBJ1-1, with a possible D match to TRBD1 (5 bases). This CDR3 comprises 14 residues. Germline V gene lookup returns CDR1 KGHDR and CDR2 SFDVKD. V was pared by 9 bases and J by 1 base, with 14 bases between. The DNA of the CDR3 is TGTGCCACCTCAGAGGGACTTCCGAACACTGAAGCTTTCTTT. It yields the protein CATSEGLPNTEAFF.

The chain joins TRBV4-2 to TRBJ2-3; tentatively, D is TRBD1 or TRBD2 (5 bases each). Trimming took 3 bases from V and 6 from J, leaving 22 bases between them. Germline V lookup: CDR1 LGHNA, CDR2 YNFKEQ. The CDR3 runs to 17 residues. The CDR3 DNA reads TGTGCCAGCAGCCAGGCCGACCGGGACCCCGGTTCGGATACGCAGTATTTT. It codes for CASSQADRDPGSDTQYF.

The rearrangement links TRBV3-1 (or the pseudogene TRBV3-2) to TRBJ1-2; maybe TRBD1 (6 bases). This CDR3 contains 15 residues. Trimming cost V 4 bases and J 8 bases, with 20 bases left between them. The germline gives CDR1 LGHDT, CDR2 YNNKEL (reference sequence). CDR3 in DNA: TGTGCCAGCAGCCCTACGTACGGGACAAAGGCGGGCTACACCTTC. It yields the protein CASSPTYGTKAGYTF.

The chain is built from TRBV10-2 and TRBJ2-3; D gene uncertain. The germline V and J ends were trimmed by 6 bases and 0 bases, with 10 bases remaining between them. Germline-derived CDR1 and CDR2 are WSHSY and SAAADI. This CDR3 has 14 amino acids. CDR3 region: CASSKTSSTDTQYF. CDR3 DNA sequence: TGCGCCAGCAGCAAAACCTCTAGCACAGATACGCAGTATTTT.

The chain employs TRBV7-2 and TRBJ1-3; D not resolved. The CDR3 sequence is 12 residues long. Deletions cut 5 bases from V and 5 bases from J, with 7 bases between. Per the germline V gene, CDR1 is SGHTA and CDR2 is FQGNSA. CDR3 nucleotide sequence: TGTGCCAGCAGCAAAAACCGAAACACCATATATTTT. This gives the protein CASSKNRNTIYF.

The V gene is TRBV2, the J gene TRBJ2-5; 8 bases are a match to TRBD1. The CDR3 extends over 13 amino acids. Germline-derived CDR1 and CDR2 are SNHLY and FYNNEI. V shed 7 bases, J shed 2 bases, and the junction held 3 bases outside the gene matches. The CDR3 sequence is CASTRTGQETQYF. CDR3 coding DNA: TGTGCCAGCACCCGGACAGGGCAAGAGACCCAGTACTTC. Full variable domain (outside the CDR3, taken from reference TRBV2 and TRBJ2-5): EPEVTQTPSHQVTQMGQEVILRCVPISNHLYFYWYRQILGQKVEFLVSFYNNEISEKSEIFDDQFSVERPDGSNFTLKIRSTKLEDSAMYFCASTRTGQETQYFGPGTRLLVL.

This clone was observed a single time. This sequence joins TRBV24-1 and TRBJ1-2; TRBD1 matches 7 bases. The germline V gene encodes CDR1 KGHDR and CDR2 SFDVKD. J was trimmed by 4 bases and V by 1 base; bases with no gene match: 8. The CDR3 is 16 amino acids. The CDR3 loop is CATSDFGAGGLYGYTF. The CDR3 DNA reads as TGTGCCACCAGTGATTTTGGGGCAGGGGGACTCTATGGCTACACCTTC.